This TCR beta chain was obtained from a study of PD-1 blockade in classical Hodgkin lymphoma. General study results and limits: The study found that TCR diversity rose significantly by C4D1 in CD4+ but not CD8+ cells.

Each of the patients experienced relapse following autologous stem cell transplantation, and their brentuximab vedotin exposure differed. Concerning this clone: Its specificity is not known.

Only in-frame clones appear in the TCRdb table, and some are missing; sequencing was by immunoSEQ multiplex PCR. This sample has about 41,000 clones, with about 70% found just once. The CDR3 covers 14 residues. CDR1 and CDR2 (germline): MNHNY, SVGAGI (reference sequence). V shed 0 bases and J shed 1 base, with 6 bases lying between them. This TCR derives from a human donor with classical Hodgkin lymphoma. V is TRBV6-6 and J is TRBJ2-5; D is unclear. The sample in question was peripheral blood mononuclear cells (PBMCs), obtained at baseline. The CDR3 nucleotides are TGTGCCAGCAGTTACTCTCAGTTCCAAGAGACCCAGTACTTC. Its protein product is CASSYSQFQETQYF.